This T cell receptor (beta chain) was recorded in a study of blood T cell repertoires in COVID-19. Study-wide background: In each case, the material was cDNA or gDNA derived from T cells, B-cell-depleted T cells, or PBMCs.

Generated by immunoSEQ multiplex PCR, the TCRdb table keeps only in-frame clones and is missing some. The table records 75,000 to 100,000 clones, approximately 86% of them present only once. Concerning this clone itself: The sample holds other DNA sequences that translate to the same CDR3.

The V gene's germline CDR1 is MDHEN and CDR2 SYDVKM. Deletions cut 1 base from V and 0 bases from J, with 7 bases between. The CDR3 sequence is 14 residues long. The sequenced sample consisted of peripheral blood. The clonotype originates from a man of 80 years or more with acute or convalescent COVID-19. V usage is TRBV28 and J usage is TRBJ2-7; possible D gene TRBD2, 6 bases. In DNA, the CDR3 is TGTGCCAGCAGTTTATCGGGGGACTCCTACGAGCAGTACTTC. This encodes CASSLSGDSYEQYF. Full variable domain (remainder filled in from reference TRBV28 and TRBJ2-7): DVKVTQSSRYLVKRTGEKVFLECVQDMDHENMFWYRQDPGLGLRLIYFSYDVKMKEKGDIPEGYSVSREKKERFSLILESASTNQTSMYLCASSLSGDSYEQYFGPGTRLTVT.